The 28 T cell receptor beta chains given below trace back to one sample, sequenced in a study of siplizumab effects on memory and regulatory T cells. Measured with immunoSEQ multiplex PCR; TCRdb has only the in-frame clones, and not every one. The sample shows tens of thousands of clones, 94% of them seen only once. The sequencing sample was made of non-Treg CD4+ T cells sorted from blood. Every receptor here comes from a human donor in good health.

In its sample, this clone was seen a few times. The V gene is TRBV14, the J gene TRBJ1-6; D is ambiguous. This CDR3 spans 15 amino acids. The ends were cut back, 4 bases at V and 7 bases at J, with 14 bases in the middle. Germline V gene data show CDR1 as SGHDN and CDR2 as FVKESK. In DNA, the CDR3 is TGTGCCAGCAGCCCAAGACTCGTGGGGAATTCACCCCTCCACTTT. This codes for CASSPRLVGNSPLHF. Full variable domain (rest looked up from reference TRBV14 and TRBJ1-6): EAGVTQFPSHSVIEKGQTVTLRCDPISGHDNLYWYRRVMGKEIKFLLHFVKESKQDESGMPNNRFLAERTGGTYSTLKVQPAELEDSGVYFCASSPRLVGNSPLHFGNGTRLTVT.

This sequence joins TRBV5-4 and TRBJ2-7; D could derive from TRBD1 or TRBD2 (5 bases each). The CDR3 is made up of 15 amino acids. Germline CDR1 reads SGHNT; CDR2 reads YYREEE (reference sequence). V lost 4 bases and J 4 bases, leaving 18 bases between the germline ends. CDR3 protein: CASSPGTKPRYEQYF. Written as DNA, the CDR3 is TGTGCCAGCAGCCCTGGGACCAAACCCCGATACGAGCAGTACTTC.

V gene TRBV18 combines with J gene TRBJ1-1; D is undetermined. Germline CDR1 KGHSH, CDR2 LQKENI. V lost 5 bases to trimming and J lost 4 bases, with 14 bases between them. There are 14 residues in the CDR3. CDR3 amino acids: CASSEVTVGTEAFF. Written as DNA, the CDR3 is TGTGCCAGCTCAGAGGTCACGGTTGGCACTGAAGCTTTCTTT.

This chain joins TRBV27 and TRBJ1-3; no clear D. Between the trimmed V and J ends, which lost 2 bases and 9 bases, there was a span of 17 bases. CDR3 length equals 15 residues. The germline V gene has CDR1 MNHEY and CDR2 SMNVEV (reference sequence). CDR3 nucleotide sequence: TGTGCCAGCAGTTTACGCTCCGGACCCGGCAGCACCATATATTTT. Translation: CASSLRSGPGSTIYF.

This clone has only one observation. The rearrangement links TRBV30 to TRBJ2-3; TRBD1 aligns across 8 bases. This CDR3 has 15 amino acids. Losses at the gene ends were 5 bases for V and 0 bases for J; bases not matched to a gene: 7. Germline V gene lookup returns CDR1 GTSNPN and CDR2 SVGIG (reference sequence). In nucleotides, the CDR3 is TGTGCCTGGGTCGGACAGGGATTCAGCACAGATACGCAGTATTTT. Translated, it gives CAWVGQGFSTDTQYF.

The V and J genes are TRBV14 and TRBJ1-2; possible D gene TRBD1, 6 bases. Germline V lookup: CDR1 SGHDN, CDR2 FVKESK. The CDR3 runs 12 residues. V was clipped by 6 bases and J by 6 bases, with 11 bases between them. This CDR3 is CASSRQDNGYTF. The CDR3 nucleotides are TGTGCCAGCAGTCGACAGGATAATGGCTACACCTTC.

The rearrangement uses TRBV6-5 and TRBJ1-1; 8 nucleotides agree with TRBD1. Per the germline V gene, CDR1 is MNHEY and CDR2 is SVGAGI. The CDR3 extends over 15 amino acids. V shed 4 bases and J 0 bases; nucleotides not matched to a gene: 4. The CDR3 protein is CASSWGTGMNTEAFF. DNA of the CDR3: TGTGCCAGCAGTTGGGGGACAGGAATGAACACTGAAGCTTTCTTT.

The chain has TRBV30 and TRBJ1-1; D not resolved. The CDR3 is 10 amino acids. The ends were cut back, 2 bases at V and 3 bases at J, with 1 base in the middle. CDR1 GTSNPN and CDR2 SVGIG come from the germline V gene (reference sequence). CDR3 DNA: TGTGCCTGGAGTTACACTGAAGCTTTCTTT. Protein sequence: CAWSYTEAFF.

The V and J genes are TRBV11-2 and TRBJ1-2; D remains ambiguous. The CDR3 sequence is 14 residues long. From germline, CDR1 is SGHAT and CDR2 FQNNGV. Trimming stripped 5 bases from V and 0 bases from J, with 10 bases between. The CDR3 protein is CASSTQAANYGYTF. The CDR3, as DNA: TGTGCCAGCAGCACGCAGGCGGCTAACTATGGCTACACCTTC. The variable domain in full, with the rest retrieved from reference TRBV11-2 and TRBJ1-2, is EAGVAQSPRYKIIEKRQSVAFWCNPISGHATLYWYQQILGQGPKLLIQFQNNGVVDDSQLPKDRFSAERLKGVDSTLKIQPAKLEDSAVYLCASSTQAANYGYTFGSGTRLTVV.

The rearrangement links TRBV7-2 to TRBJ2-7, with D unresolved. Trimming took off 5 bases at V and 0 bases at J, with 17 bases between the two ends. The CDR3 runs 16 residues. Germline V gene lookup returns CDR1 SGHTA and CDR2 FQGNSA. CDR3 protein: CASSPHRLKSSYEQYF. DNA for the CDR3: TGTGCCAGCAGCCCCCATCGGCTCAAGAGCTCCTACGAGCAGTACTTC.

The J gene is TRBJ1-3, the V gene TRBV7-9, with D perhaps TRBD1 (6 bases). Trimming stripped 1 base from V and 0 bases from J, with 7 bases between. CDR1 and CDR2 (germline): SEHNR, FQNEAQ (reference sequence). There are 15 residues in the CDR3. CDR3 in amino acids: CASSLGGHSGNTIYF. The CDR3 coding sequence is TGTGCCAGCAGCTTAGGGGGACACTCTGGAAACACCATATATTTT.

The J gene is TRBJ2-1, the V gene TRBV18; 9 bases align to TRBD1. The CDR3 runs to 16 residues. Germline V gives CDR1 KGHSH, CDR2 LQKENI. V dropped 6 bases and J dropped 6; count of bases not matched to a gene: 12. CDR3 in amino acids: CASSPRTGVFSNEQFF. The CDR3 DNA reads TGTGCCAGCTCGCCCAGGACAGGGGTGTTTTCCAATGAGCAGTTCTTC. The full variable domain, rest sourced from reference TRBV18 and TRBJ2-1, is NAGVMQNPRHLVRRRGQEARLRCSPMKGHSHVYWYRQLPEEGLKFMVYLQKENIIDESGMPKERFSAEFPKEGPSILRIQQVVRGDSAAYFCASSPRTGVFSNEQFFGPGTRLTVL.

This chain uses TRBV25-1 with TRBJ2-1, with 7 bases identical to TRBD2. This CDR3 is built from 14 residues. The V segment lost 3 bases and the J segment 12 bases; nucleotides outside the gene matches: 11. From germline, CDR1 is MGHDK and CDR2 SYGVNS. CDR3 coding DNA: TGTGCCAGCAGTGATAGCGGGCGGGTCCCCAGGCAGTTCTTC. It specifies CASSDSGRVPRQFF. Based on the CDR3 plus reference TRBV25-1 and TRBJ2-1, the full variable domain is EADIYQTPRYLVIGTGKKITLECSQTMGHDKMYWYQQDPGMELHLIHYSYGVNSTEKGDLSSESTVSRIRTEHFPLTLESARPSHTSQYLCASSDSGRVPRQFFGPGTRLTVL.

V usage is TRBV13 and J usage is TRBJ1-5, with 7 positions matching TRBD1. Losses at the gene ends were 5 bases for V and 4 bases for J; bases not matched to a gene: 8. The CDR3 has 15 residues. Germline CDR1 PRHDT, CDR2 FYEKMQ (reference sequence). The CDR3 spells CASSQGDRRNQPQHF. For the CDR3, the DNA is TGTGCCAGCAGCCAAGGGGACAGACGAAATCAGCCCCAGCATTTT.

In this sample, this clone turned up a few times. The chain uses TRBV5-6 and TRBJ1-1, with D tentatively TRBD1 (5 bases). CDR1 and CDR2 from the germline V gene are SGHDT and YYEEEE. Trimming shortened V by 2 bases and J by 1 base, and 9 bases separated the two germline ends. This CDR3 contains 14 residues. The CDR3 region has the DNA TGTGCCAGCAGCTTTCCCAGGGAGAACACTGAAGCTTTCTTT. It is translated as CASSFPRENTEAFF.

J is TRBJ1-2 and V is TRBV6-5, with D unclear. CDR1 is MNHEY, CDR2 SVGAGI, per germline. The CDR3 has 13 amino acids. V was clipped by 6 bases and J by 5 bases, with 13 bases between them. DNA for the CDR3: TGTGCCAGCAGCTCACGGGGAGGGTATGGCTACACCTTC. It translates to CASSSRGGYGYTF.

The V call is TRBV7-9, the J call TRBJ2-5; D perhaps matches TRBD2 (5 bases). Between the trimmed V and J ends, which lost 1 base and 5 bases, there was a span of 5 bases. The CDR3 length is 12 residues. CDR1 is SEHNR, CDR2 FQNEAQ, per germline (reference sequence). The CDR3 reads CASSLVAETQYF. The CDR3 region has the DNA TGTGCCAGCAGCTTAGTAGCGGAGACCCAGTACTTC.

This chain connects TRBV10-1 to TRBJ2-5, with 7 bases identical to TRBD2. The last part of the DNA fits TRBJ2-7 better; the J call may be wrong. CDR1 is WNHNN, CDR2 SYGVQD, per germline (reference sequence). The length of the CDR3 is 14 residues. The CDR3 loop reads CARGLSGIVCEQYF. CDR3 nucleotide sequence: TGCGCCAGGGGACTATCCGGAATTGTCTGCGAGCAGTACTTC.

V usage is TRBV18 and J usage is TRBJ1-2, with D perhaps TRBD1 (5 bases). The CDR3 loop spans 14 amino acids. Trimming left V 2 bases short and J 2 bases short, with 9 bases between. Germline CDR1 reads KGHSH; CDR2 reads LQKENI. For the CDR3, the DNA is TGTGCCAGCTCACCAAGCGGGGGGAACTATGGCTACACCTTC. Protein: CASSPSGGNYGYTF.

The chain has TRBV2 and TRBJ1-3, with TRBD1 as a possible D gene (6 bases). Germline CDR1 and CDR2: SNHLY and FYNNEI. The CDR3 runs to 15 residues. The V end lost 8 bases, the J end lost 4 bases, and 18 bases lay between the germline ends. DNA for the CDR3: TGTGCCAGCTCCTTCGTATTTGGACAGGGAAACACCATATATTTT. Translation gives CASSFVFGQGNTIYF.

This chain joins TRBV9 and TRBJ2-7; D is perhaps TRBD1 (5 bases). The V end was cut by 0 bases, the J end by 2 bases, with 9 bases between. This CDR3 has 14 residues. The germline V gene encodes CDR1 SGDLS and CDR2 YYNGEE. The CDR3 DNA sequence: TGTGCCAGCAGCGTAGCTGTGGGGCCCTACGAGCAGTACTTC. Protein sequence: CASSVAVGPYEQYF. The whole variable domain, remainder taken from reference TRBV9 and TRBJ2-7, is DSGVTQTPKHLITATGQRVTLRCSPRSGDLSVYWYQQSLDQGLQFLIQYYNGEERAKGNILERFSAQQFPDLHSELNLSSLELGDSALYFCASSVAVGPYEQYFGPGTRLTVT.

V and J are TRBV4-3 and TRBJ2-3; no clear D gene. Per the germline V gene, CDR1 is LGHNA and CDR2 is YSLEER. The V end was cut by 0 bases, the J end by 2 bases, with 9 bases between. This CDR3 region has 15 residues. The CDR3 loop is CASSQDNRNTDTQYF. The CDR3 region has the DNA TGCGCCAGCAGCCAAGATAACCGGAACACAGATACGCAGTATTTT.

In its sample, this clone was seen once. The V call is TRBV11-1, the J call TRBJ1-1, with unresolved D. Trimming pared 5 bases from V and 0 bases from J, leaving 7 bases between. CDR1 and CDR2 (germline): SGHAT, FQDESV (reference sequence). The CDR3 has 13 amino acids. This CDR3 is CASSTKVNTEAFF. The DNA for the CDR3 is TGTGCCAGCAGCACGAAAGTGAACACTGAAGCTTTCTTT.

The rearrangement uses TRBV19 and TRBJ1-4, with D uncertain. V gave up 6 bases and J gave up 7 bases, with 9 bases separating them. The V gene's germline CDR1 is LNHDA and CDR2 SQIVND (reference sequence). The CDR3 consists of 12 residues. The chain's CDR3 is CASRDPSEKLFF. In DNA form, the CDR3 reads TGTGCCAGTAGGGACCCGAGTGAAAAACTGTTTTTT.

The chain is built from TRBV9 and TRBJ2-1; 10 bases are a match to TRBD2. The junction had 4 bases not matched to a gene; V was cut back by 0 bases and J by 7 bases. CDR1 and CDR2 (germline): SGDLS, YYNGEE. The CDR3 is 15 residues long. CDR3 residues: CASSVAASGSNEQFF. In DNA, the CDR3 is TGTGCCAGCAGCGTAGCGGCTAGCGGGAGTAATGAGCAGTTCTTC.

The gene calls are TRBV7-9 and TRBJ2-2, with 7 positions matching TRBD1. With 5 bases clipped from V and 0 bases from J, the junction kept 12 bases outside the gene matches. The CDR3 is made up of 18 amino acids. CDR1 and CDR2 (germline): SEHNR, FQNEAQ (reference sequence). CDR3 bases: TGTGCCAGCAGCCCTAATAGAGACAGGGCCACGAACACCGGGGAGCTGTTTTTT. Protein: CASSPNRDRATNTGELFF.

The chain combines TRBV6-1 with TRBJ1-6; tentative D call: TRBD1 (6 bases). V was pared by 6 bases and J by 6 bases, with 9 bases between. The CDR3 is 13 residues long. Germline lookup yields CDR1 MNHNS and CDR2 SASEGT. Written as DNA, the CDR3 is TGTGCCAGCAGGTCAGGGGTTAATTCACCCCTCCACTTT. This gives the protein CASRSGVNSPLHF.

The J gene is TRBJ2-3, the V gene TRBV30; no reliable D call. CDR1 is GTSNPN and CDR2 is SVGIG in the germline V gene (reference sequence). CDR3 length: 13 amino acids. Trimming stripped 2 bases from V and 2 bases from J, with 8 bases between. The CDR3 DNA follows: TGTGCCTGGAGTTTAGCAGTCACAGATACGCAGTATTTT. It translates to CAWSLAVTDTQYF.